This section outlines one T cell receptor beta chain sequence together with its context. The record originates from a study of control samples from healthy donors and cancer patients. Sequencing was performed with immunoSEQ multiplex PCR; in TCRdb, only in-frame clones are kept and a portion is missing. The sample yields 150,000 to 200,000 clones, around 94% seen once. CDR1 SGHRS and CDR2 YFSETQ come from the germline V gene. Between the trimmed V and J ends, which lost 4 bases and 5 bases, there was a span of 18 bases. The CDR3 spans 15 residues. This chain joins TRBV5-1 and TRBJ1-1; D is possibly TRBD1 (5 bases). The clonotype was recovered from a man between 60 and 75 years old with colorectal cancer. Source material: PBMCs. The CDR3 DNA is TGCGCCAGCAGCCGGGACGTAGCCCGGAGGACTGAAGCTTTCTTT. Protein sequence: CASSRDVARRTEAFF.